This T cell receptor beta chain emerged from a study of blood T cell repertoires in COVID-19. Repertoires were generated with immunoSEQ multiplex PCR, while TCRdb's copy carries only in-frame clones and drops some. Here the sample spans about 200,000 clones, around 85% being singletons. The germline V gene has CDR1 MGHRA and CDR2 YSYEKL. This CDR3 spans 15 amino acids. V shed 4 bases and J shed 2 bases, with 12 bases lying between them. This rearrangement joins TRBV4-1 to TRBJ1-3, with a weak D call TRBD1 (6 bases). The receptor was isolated from a man in his forties who had recovered from COVID-19. The specimen sequenced was PBMCs or T cells enriched from blood (not recorded which). The CDR3 is CASSLSSGAGNTIYF. CDR3 nucleotide sequence: TGCGCCAGCAGCCTCTCATCAGGGGCTGGAAACACCATATATTTT.